The present T cell receptor beta chain was sequenced within a study of blood T cell repertoires in COVID-19. Turning to the study itself: The recovered donors of Cohort 3 showed two negative PCRs, clearance, or symptom resolution.

Sequenced by immunoSEQ multiplex PCR; TCRdb stores in-frame clones only, minus some. The sample holds about 360,000 clones, 70% to 90% seen once. The ends lost 5 bases at V and 3 bases at J; junction bases unmatched: 4. The CDR3 extends over 13 amino acids. The germline gives CDR1 SGHRS, CDR2 YFSETQ. Sequencing was carried out using PBMCs or T cells enriched from blood (not recorded which). V and J are TRBV5-1 and TRBJ2-7; 8 nucleotides line up with TRBD2. This receptor was taken from a man aged 40-50 years in a cohort exposed to, infected with or recovered from COVID-19 (not recorded which). The CDR3 region has the DNA TGCGCCAGCAGTAGGACTAGCTTCTACGAGCAGTACTTC. This sequence encodes CASSRTSFYEQYF. Using reference TRBV5-1 and TRBJ2-7 for the parts outside the CDR3, the full variable domain is KAGVTQTPRYLIKTRGQQVTLSCSPISGHRSVSWYQQTPGQGLQFLFEYFSETQRNKGNFPGRFSGRQFSNSRSEMNVSTLELGDSALYLCASSRTSFYEQYFGPGTRLTVT.